This TCR beta chain was identified in a study of cytomegalovirus exposure and HLA in healthy donors. Background on the study: The same platform was used for the approximately 120 validation repertoires as for the approximately 610 first-cohort repertoires, as reported in a later analysis. Study conclusions and caveats: There were under 200 TCR beta chains listed as cytomegalovirus-associated. Some public TCRs appeared in many individuals, while most sequences were rare. A few CMV-associated chains proved CMV antigen-specific in vitro.

Here immunoSEQ multiplex PCR was the method, and the copy in TCRdb shows in-frame clones only, minus some. The sample holds some 160,000 clones, more than 75% seen once. This clone was seen once. Its antigen remains unknown. Trimming shortened V by 8 bases and J by 2 bases, and 11 bases separated the two germline ends. Germline V gene data show CDR1 as SNHLY and CDR2 as FYNNEI. CDR3 length: 13 residues. This receptor was obtained from a man between 18 and 29 years old in good health and CMV-seronegative. The sample consisted of PBMCs. This chain joins TRBV2 and TRBJ2-3; D may be TRBD1 (6 bases). As DNA, the CDR3 is TGTGCCAGCGAGACAGGATTCACAGATACGCAGTATTTT. Protein product: CASETGFTDTQYF.